This is a list of T cell receptor beta chains from one sample in a study of T cells in Graves' hyperthyroidism and ophthalmopathy. TCRdb analysed the multiplex PCR reads with MiXCR anew, one entry per CDR3 protein. The sample contains around 250,000 distinct CDR3 sequences, roughly a quarter of which appear only once. Sequencing input: blood. The receptors were gathered from a woman aged 40 to 50 with Graves' ophthalmopathy. Each CDR3 is given with its conserved first and last residue. A D gene is named only where the DNA matches it firmly. A clone size is listed for some rows: how often the clone was seen (once, few, many), or a class if it is expanded.

TRBJ1-1 | TRBV5-1 | - | many | CASSFGWGSTEAFF | TGCGCCAGCAGCTTTGGGTGGGGGAGCACTGAAGCTTTCTTT
TRBJ1-5 | TRBV6-1 | TRBD1 | many | CASRDRGTGGAGSNQPQHF | TGTGCCAGCAGAGACCGCGGGACAGGGGGCGCAGGGAGCAATCAGCCCCAGCATTTT
TRBJ2-7 | TRBV3-1 | TRBD1 | many | CASSQVGDRAPIEQYF | TGTGCCAGCAGCCAAGTCGGGGACAGGGCACCTATCGAGCAGTACTTC
TRBJ1-1 | TRBV29-1 | - | many | CSVLQGLGAFF | TGCAGCGTTCTACAGGGATTGGGAGCTTTCTTT
TRBJ2-1 | TRBV19 | TRBD1 | many | CASSPTGSPYNEQFF | TGTGCCAGTAGCCCGACAGGGTCGCCCTACAATGAGCAGTTCTTC
TRBJ2-7 | TRBV20-1 | TRBD2 | - | CSAGAGTSAVYEQYF | TGCAGTGCTGGCGCCGGTACTAGCGCCGTCTACGAGCAGTACTTC
TRBJ2-7 | TRBV27 | TRBD1 | - | CASRPGQGAYEQYF | TGTGCCAGCAGGCCGGGACAGGGTGCCTACGAGCAGTACTTC
TRBJ2-5 | TRBV29-1 | - | - | CSVGTAQETQYF | TGCAGCGTTGGGACGGCACAAGAGACCCAGTACTTC
TRBJ2-7 | TRBV12-3/TRBV12-4 | TRBD1 | many | CTSSPTGGKGEQYF | TGTACCAGCAGCCCGACAGGGGGCAAAGGCGAGCAGTACTTC
TRBJ1-1 | TRBV6-1 | - | many | CASNSFPNTEAFF | TGTGCCAGCAACAGCTTCCCGAACACTGAAGCTTTCTTT
TRBJ2-6 | TRBV6-1 | TRBD1 | many | CASSEQGAGANVLTF | TGTGCCAGCAGTGAACAGGGGGCTGGGGCCAACGTCCTGACTTTC
TRBJ2-7 | TRBV6-1 | - | many | CASSGGGATYEQYF | TGTGCCAGCAGTGGGGGGGGGGCGACCTACGAGCAGTACTTC
TRBJ1-4 | TRBV5-1 | TRBD1 | many | CASSWDRGEKLFF | TGCGCCAGCAGCTGGGACAGGGGCGAAAAACTGTTTTTT
TRBJ2-7 | TRBV11-3 | - | many | CASSLGSLGEQYF | TGTGCCAGCAGCCTTGGGAGTCTGGGCGAGCAGTACTTC
TRBJ2-2 | TRBV6-1 | - | many | CVSSAQDTGELFF | TGTGTCAGCAGCGCACAGGACACCGGGGAGCTGTTTTTT
TRBJ1-5 | TRBV29-1 | - | many | CSVGATNQPQHF | TGCAGCGTCGGGGCTACCAATCAGCCCCAGCATTTT
TRBJ2-4 | TRBV20-1 | TRBD2 | many | CSAGGGTSGEHLAKNIQYF | TGCAGTGCTGGGGGAGGGACTAGCGGGGAACATCTAGCCAAAAACATTCAGTACTTC